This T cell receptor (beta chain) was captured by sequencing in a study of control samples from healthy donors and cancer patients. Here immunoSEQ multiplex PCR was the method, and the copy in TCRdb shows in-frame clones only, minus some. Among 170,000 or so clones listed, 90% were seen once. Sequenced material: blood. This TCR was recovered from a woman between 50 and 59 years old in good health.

CDR3 loop: CASSDWEKLFF. The CDR3 DNA follows: TGTGCCAGCAGTGACTGGGAAAAACTGTTTTTT. The rearrangement links TRBV2 to TRBJ1-4, with no clear D. The CDR3 is 11 residues long. The germline V gene has CDR1 SNHLY and CDR2 FYNNEI. V was pared by 3 bases and J by 8 bases, with 4 bases between.